This T cell receptor beta chain was captured by sequencing in a study of regulatory T cells in long-lasting Graves disease. Time point here: persistent/refractory GD, antithyroid drugs over 5 years with positive TRAb. From RNA extracted from PBMCs, the TCR library was made. Peripheral blood, 8.5 to 9.5 milliliters per patient, was collected in EDTA tubes. The sample holds a few counts of this clonotype. Arm-PCR of CDR3 regions with iRepertoire HTBI primers generated TCR beta libraries. One entry per CDR3 protein, called by TCRdb with MiXCR from the multiplex PCR reads. The data contain under 450,000 distinct CDR3 sequences, more than 20% of them seen just once; the ten biggest clones take up around 30%. This CDR3 region has 14 residues. J gave up 3 bases and V 1 base, and 3 bases lay outside the gene matches. Per germline, CDR1 SEHNR and CDR2 FQNEAQ (reference sequence).

The chain couples TRBV7-9 to TRBJ2-7; the match to TRBD2 covers 7 bases. Sequenced material: peripheral blood mononuclear cells (PBMCs), taken when the disease was refractory, from a patient treated with antithyroid drugs. This TCR was recovered from a woman in her forties with Graves disease. In DNA, the CDR3 is TGTGCCAGCAGCTTAGGGACTAGTTTCTACGAGCAGTACTTC. Translation: CASSLGTSFYEQYF.